This TCR beta chain comes out of a study of cytomegalovirus exposure and HLA in healthy donors. Findings and limits, study-wide: An Asian-associated ancestry cluster reportedly showed fewer N-insertions than the approximately 700-donor mean in a later analysis. Association of a missense DCLRE1C variant with TCR beta V- and J-gene trimming was reported in a later analysis.

Germline assignment: CDR1 SGHRS and CDR2 YFSETQ. This CDR3 comprises 15 residues. This clone was observed a few times. Its matching antigen is unknown. Compared with germline, one end of the junction differs, possibly owing to a read error. Amplification used 60 Vbeta primers and 13 Jbeta primers. Sequenced by immunoSEQ multiplex PCR; TCRdb stores in-frame clones only, minus some. The sample has some 130,000 clones, approximately 80% seen once. Donors were nominally healthy when sampled, though unrecorded immune exposures were likely. The chain uses TRBV5-1 and TRBJ1-4; D may be TRBD1 (6 bases). The sequencing input was PBMCs. This receptor was obtained from a human donor in good health. The CDR3 is CASSLDSLLQGKLFF. DNA of the CDR3: TGCGCCAGCAGTTTGGACAGCCTGCTCCAGGGAAAACTGTTTTTT.